This T cell receptor beta chain was obtained from a study of blood T cell repertoires in COVID-19. Looked up from germline, CDR1 is GTSNPN and CDR2 is SVGIG (reference sequence). The CDR3 is 13 residues long. V was trimmed by 4 bases and J by 0 bases, leaving 4 bases between them. Under the authors' procedure: The authors estimated nucleated cell counts from reference gene primer amplification. Data came from immunoSEQ multiplex PCR; TCRdb stores just in-frame clones and leaves some out. Clone size and the V and J calls come from that table; the DNA yielded D and trimming. This table has about 130,000 clones, around 90% appearing once.

The chain is built from TRBV30 and TRBJ2-6; D is undetermined. Material: peripheral blood. The sequence was obtained from a middle-aged man with COVID-19, enrolled during active disease. In DNA, the CDR3 is TGTGCCTGGATATCCTCTGGGGCCAACGTCCTGACTTTC. Translation gives CAWISSGANVLTF.